This is a list of T cell receptor beta chains from one sample in a study of graft-versus-host responses after intestinal transplantation. Repertoires were generated with immunoSEQ multiplex PCR, while TCRdb's copy carries only in-frame clones and drops some. Of 15,000 to 20,000 clones listed, roughly 78% were seen once; the top ten hold less than 10%. The sample consisted of ileum tissue, taken about 21 days after intestinal transplant. All receptors derive from a human patient who received an intestinal transplant, so some T cells may come from the graft donor. CDR3s include the opening cysteine and the closing phenylalanine or tryptophan. D genes are given only for firm matches. Clone size is stated in some rows and not others, as once, few, many or a class when expanded.

D gene	V gene	clone size	J gene	CDR3 DNA	CDR3 protein
NA	TRBV23-1	NA	TRBJ2-1	TGCGCCAGCAGCCACCTGGGCCTCTTC	CASSHLGLF
NA	TRBV5-1	NA	TRBJ2-4	TGCGCCAGCAGCTTGACATACATCCGCGCCAAAAACATTCAGTACTTC	CASSLTYIRAKNIQYF
NA	TRBV5-4	NA	TRBJ2-3	TGTGCCAGCAGCCCCCCGGCAGGGGCCTCCACAGATACGCAGTATTTT	CASSPPAGASTDTQYF
TRBD1	TRBV11-3	NA	TRBJ1-3	TGTGCCAGCAGCTTGGGACAGACCCCTGGAAACACCATATATTTT	CASSLGQTPGNTIYF
NA	TRBV19	NA	TRBJ1-4	TGTGCCAGTAGTATTTGGGGACATCTTTATGAAAAACTGTTTTTT	CASSIWGHLYEKLFF
NA	TRBV11-1	NA	TRBJ2-5	TGTGCCAGCAGCTTACCGACAATTGAAGAGACCCAGTACTTC	CASSLPTIEETQYF
NA	TRBV27	NA	TRBJ2-7	TGTGCCAGCAGTCCCTCGACTACCTACGAGCAGTACTTC	CASSPSTTYEQYF
TRBD2	TRBV28	NA	TRBJ2-7	TGTGCCAGCAGTTCCCTCAGCGGGAGGGCCTCCTACGAGCAGTACTTC	CASSSLSGRASYEQYF
NA	TRBV2	NA	TRBJ2-1	TGTGCCAGCAGTGAAGTGGGCTACCGCCGATTGGATGAGCAGTTCTTC	CASSEVGYRRLDEQFF
NA	TRBV18	NA	TRBJ1-6	TGTGCCAGCTCACCCCGGGACACGAATTCACCCCTCCACTTT	CASSPRDTNSPLHF
TRBD1	TRBV6-5	few	TRBJ1-2	TGTGCCAGCAGTCGGGACAGGGGACCAGTCTATGGCTACACCTTC	CASSRDRGPVYGYTF
NA	TRBV27	medium-sized	TRBJ2-3	TGTGCCACCCACAGGGTTCCACCAGATACGCAGTATTTT	CATHRVPPDTQYF
NA	TRBV7-8	NA	TRBJ2-5	TGTGCCAGCAGCCAAGTTTCGGGTCAACAAGAGACCCAGTACTTC	CASSQVSGQQETQYF
NA	TRBV2	NA	TRBJ2-7	TGTGCCAGCAGGGCAAGACAGAAGTGGCAGTACTTC	CASRARQKWQYF
NA	TRBV27	NA	TRBJ2-2	TGTGCCAGCACCTTTATCGCGAACACCGGGGAGCTGTTTTTT	CASTFIANTGELFF
NA	TRBV30	NA	TRBJ1-5	TGTGCCTGGACCTTGACGGGTTGGGGCAATCAGCCCCAGCATTTT	CAWTLTGWGNQPQHF
TRBD1	TRBV4-1	NA	TRBJ2-7	TGCGCCAGCAGCCAGGGAACAGGGGATGGCTACGAGCAGTACTTC	CASSQGTGDGYEQYF
TRBD1	TRBV27	NA	TRBJ1-5	TGTGCCAGCGCAATAAAACCGGGACAGGGGGACCAGCCCCAGCATTTT	CASAIKPGQGDQPQHF
NA	TRBV7-9	NA	TRBJ1-1	TGTGCCAGCAGCTTACAAAACACTGAAGCTTTCTTT	CASSLQNTEAFF
TRBD1	TRBV5-1	few	TRBJ1-6	TGCGCCAGCAGCATGGGACAGGGGAGTCCCTCCTATAATTCACCCCTCCACTTT	CASSMGQGSPSYNSPLHF
NA	TRBV7-8	NA	TRBJ1-2	TGTGCCAGCTCAACAGGGTCCAACTATGGCTACACCTTC	CASSTGSNYGYTF
TRBD2	TRBV11-3	NA	TRBJ2-3	TGTGCCAGCAGCTTTAGGACTAGTTCCACAGATACGCAGTATTTT	CASSFRTSSTDTQYF
NA	TRBV10-2	NA	TRBJ1-4	TGCGCCAGCAGGGGGGGATGCCAGGGTAGTAATGAAAAACTGTTTTTT	CASRGGCQGSNEKLFF
NA	TRBV5-6	NA	TRBJ1-1	TGTGCCAGCAGCTTAACGCCGGTGAACACTGAAGCTTTCTTT	CASSLTPVNTEAFF
NA	TRBV4-3	NA	TRBJ1-1	TGCGCCAGCAGCCAAACGGGGTTGAACACTGAAGCTTTCTTT	CASSQTGLNTEAFF
TRBD1	TRBV7-9	NA	TRBJ2-7	TGTGCCAGCAGCTCGAGCCCCGGGACAGGGAGCGCCTACGAGCAGTACTTC	CASSSSPGTGSAYEQYF
NA	TRBV6-1	NA	TRBJ2-7	TGTGCCAGCAGTGTTGGTGGAGGGCGCTCCTACGAGCAGTACTTC	CASSVGGGRSYEQYF
NA	TRBV5-1	NA	TRBJ1-6	TGCGCCAGCAGCTTGGGACAGCGTGGAATGGGACCCCTCCACTTT	CASSLGQRGMGPLHF
TRBD2	TRBV19	few	TRBJ2-3	TGTGCCAGTAGTATATGGGCTAGCGGTAGCACAGATACGCAGTATTTT	CASSIWASGSTDTQYF
TRBD2	TRBV5-1	NA	TRBJ2-7	TGCGCCAGCAGCTTCTCGAGCGGGGGCTACGAGCAGTACTTC	CASSFSSGGYEQYF
TRBD1	TRBV4-1	NA	TRBJ1-2	TGCGCCAGCAGCCAAGATAGCGGGACAGGGGGTTATGGCTACACCTTC	CASSQDSGTGGYGYTF
TRBD1	TRBV27	NA	TRBJ2-7	TGTGCCAGCAGTTTGGACAGGGGCTCCTACGAGCAGTACTTC	CASSLDRGSYEQYF
NA	TRBV4-2	NA	TRBJ2-1	TGTGCCAGCAGCCAAGGTCTAGCAGTTGTCAATGAGCAGTTCTTC	CASSQGLAVVNEQFF
TRBD2	TRBV27	NA	TRBJ2-7	TGTGCCAGCAGTTTAGGCGGGAGCTCCTACGAGCAGTACTTC	CASSLGGSSYEQYF
NA	TRBV5-6	NA	TRBJ2-1	TGTGCCAGCAGCTTGGCCCTAGCTACCCGAAACAATGAGCAGTTCTTC	CASSLALATRNNEQFF
NA	TRBV9	NA	TRBJ1-2	TGTGCCAGCAGCAGAAGTGGGGCTTTCGATGGCTACACCTTC	CASSRSGAFDGYTF
TRBD1	TRBV7-3	NA	TRBJ1-2	TGTGCCAGCAGCGGAGGGGACAGGGTATATGGCTACACCTTC	CASSGGDRVYGYTF
NA	TRBV4-2	NA	TRBJ2-1	TGTGCCAGCAGCCAAACGCAACGGGGGTATGAGCAGTTCTTC	CASSQTQRGYEQFF
TRBD2	TRBV30	NA	TRBJ2-3	TGTGCCTGGACGATCAGCGGGAGTACAGATACGCAGTATTTT	CAWTISGSTDTQYF
NA	TRBV4-3	NA	TRBJ2-7	TGCGCCAGCAGCCAAGATTTTTCTAGCTCCTACGAGCAGTACTTC	CASSQDFSSSYEQYF
NA	TRBV7-9	NA	TRBJ2-7	TGTGCCAGCAGCTTAGTAGGACGGGAGCGCTACGAGCAGTACTTC	CASSLVGRERYEQYF
TRBD2	TRBV10-1	NA	TRBJ2-5	TGCGCCAGCAGTGAGATTGGGCCTAGCGGGTATCTGGAGACCCAGTACTTC	CASSEIGPSGYLETQYF
NA	TRBV6-1	few	TRBJ2-4	TGTGCCAGCAGTGAAAATCTAAACATTCAGTACTTC	CASSENLNIQYF
NA	TRBV6-5	NA	TRBJ1-2	TGTGCCAGCAGTTACTCGGGCAGGGGCTATGGCTACACCTTC	CASSYSGRGYGYTF
NA	TRBV5-8	few	TRBJ1-1	TGTGCCAGCAGCTTTGGCCTCAACACTGAAGCTTTCTTT	CASSFGLNTEAFF
NA	TRBV5-1	NA	TRBJ1-2	TGCGCCAGCAGCTTGGAATGGGGAGCTAACTATGGCTACACCTTC	CASSLEWGANYGYTF
NA	TRBV4-1	NA	TRBJ1-2	TGCGCCAGCAGCCAAGTACACAGGGTACGGGGCTACACCTTC	CASSQVHRVRGYTF
TRBD2	TRBV2	NA	TRBJ2-3	TGTGCCAGCAGTGACAGACTAGCGGCCCAGAGCACAGATACGCAGTATTTT	CASSDRLAAQSTDTQYF
TRBD1	TRBV7-9	NA	TRBJ2-1	TGTGCCAGCACCAACTACGGGTTACAGGGGGATTGGGATGAGCAGTTCTTC	CASTNYGLQGDWDEQFF
TRBD1	TRBV6-1	NA	TRBJ2-1	TGTGCCAGCAGTGCCTCAACAGGGGTAAGCAATGAGCAGTTCTTC	CASSASTGVSNEQFF
NA	TRBV29-1	NA	TRBJ1-3	TGCAGCGTTGAGGGCAGGCTTTCTGGAAACACCATATATTTT	CSVEGRLSGNTIYF
TRBD2	TRBV6-1	few	TRBJ2-1	TGTGCCAGCAGCCCTTGGGCGGGGGTAGGCAATGAGCAGTTCTTC	CASSPWAGVGNEQFF
NA	TRBV4-2	NA	TRBJ1-6	TGTGCCAGCAGCCAAGAGGCCCTCTTCAGACTCTCACCCCTCCACTTT	CASSQEALFRLSPLHF
NA	TRBV4-3	NA	TRBJ1-4	TGCGCCAGCAGCCAATCGCGGCAGAATGAAAAACTGTTTTTT	CASSQSRQNEKLFF